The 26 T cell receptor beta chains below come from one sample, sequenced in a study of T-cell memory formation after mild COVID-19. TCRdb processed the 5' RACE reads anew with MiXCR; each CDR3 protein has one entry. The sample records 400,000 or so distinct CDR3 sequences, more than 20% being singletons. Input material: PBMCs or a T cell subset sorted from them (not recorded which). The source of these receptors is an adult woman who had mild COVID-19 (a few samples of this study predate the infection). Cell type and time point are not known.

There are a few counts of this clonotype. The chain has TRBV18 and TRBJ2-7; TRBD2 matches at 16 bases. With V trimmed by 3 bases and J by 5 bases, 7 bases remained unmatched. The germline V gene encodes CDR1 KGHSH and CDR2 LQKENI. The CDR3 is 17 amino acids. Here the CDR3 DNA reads TGTGCCAGCTCACCCTCGGGACTAGCGGGAGGGATAAACGAGCAGTACTTC. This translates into CASSPSGLAGGINEQYF. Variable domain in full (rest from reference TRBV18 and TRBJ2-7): NAGVMQNPRHLVRRRGQEARLRCSPMKGHSHVYWYRQLPEEGLKFMVYLQKENIIDESGMPKERFSAEFPKEGPSILRIQQVVRGDSAAYFCASSPSGLAGGINEQYFGPGTRLTVT.

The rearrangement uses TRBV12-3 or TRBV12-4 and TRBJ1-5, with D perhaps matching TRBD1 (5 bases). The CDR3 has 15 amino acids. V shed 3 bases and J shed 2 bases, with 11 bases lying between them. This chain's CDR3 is CASSLGGKGNQPQHF. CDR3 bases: TGTGCCAGCAGTTTGGGGGGGAAAGGCAATCAGCCCCAGCATTTT.

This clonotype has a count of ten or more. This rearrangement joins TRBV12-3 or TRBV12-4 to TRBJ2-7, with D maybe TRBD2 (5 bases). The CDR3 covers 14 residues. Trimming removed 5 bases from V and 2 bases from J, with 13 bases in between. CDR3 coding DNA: TGTGCCAGCAGTCACCCGTCCGGGGCCTACGAGCAGTACTTC. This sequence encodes CASSHPSGAYEQYF.

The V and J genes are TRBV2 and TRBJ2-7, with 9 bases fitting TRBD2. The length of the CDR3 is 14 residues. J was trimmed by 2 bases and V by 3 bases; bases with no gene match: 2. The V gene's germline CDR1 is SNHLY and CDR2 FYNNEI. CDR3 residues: CASSEAGGPYEQYF. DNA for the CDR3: TGTGCCAGCAGTGAGGCGGGGGGGCCCTACGAGCAGTACTTC.

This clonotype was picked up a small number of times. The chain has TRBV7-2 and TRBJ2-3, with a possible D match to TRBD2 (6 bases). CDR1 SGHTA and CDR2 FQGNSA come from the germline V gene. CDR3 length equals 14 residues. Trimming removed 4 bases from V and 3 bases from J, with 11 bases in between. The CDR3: CASSWDRGTDTQYF. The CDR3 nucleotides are TGTGCCAGCAGCTGGGACCGGGGGACAGATACGCAGTATTTT.

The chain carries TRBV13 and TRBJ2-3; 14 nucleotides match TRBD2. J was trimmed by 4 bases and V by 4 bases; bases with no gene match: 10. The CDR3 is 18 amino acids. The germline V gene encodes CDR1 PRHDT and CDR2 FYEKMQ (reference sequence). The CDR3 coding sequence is TGTGCCAGCAGCTCCCAGGGGACTAGCGGGAGAATTGCAGATACGCAGTATTTT. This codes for CASSSQGTSGRIADTQYF. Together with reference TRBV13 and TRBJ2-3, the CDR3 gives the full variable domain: AAGVIQSPRHLIKEKRETATLKCYPIPRHDTVYWYQQGPGQDPQFLISFYEKMQSDKGSIPDRFSAQQFSDYHSELNMSSLELGDSALYFCASSSQGTSGRIADTQYFGPGTRLTVL.

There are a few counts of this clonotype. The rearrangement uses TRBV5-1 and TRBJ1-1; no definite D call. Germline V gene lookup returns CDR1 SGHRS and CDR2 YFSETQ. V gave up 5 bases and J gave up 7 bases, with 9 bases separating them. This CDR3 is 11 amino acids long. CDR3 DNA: TGCGCCAGCAGGGAGGAGGGTGAAGCTTTCTTT. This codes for CASREEGEAFF.

The CDR3 protein is CASGQLGTGPTGELFF. The CDR3 DNA is TGCGCCAGCGGTCAACTGGGGACAGGGCCCACCGGGGAGCTGTTTTTT. The chain is built from TRBV5-1 and TRBJ2-2; 9 bases align to TRBD1. The CDR3 has 16 residues. V lost 7 bases, J lost 4 bases, and 11 bases stayed unmatched. The V gene's germline CDR1 is SGHRS and CDR2 YFSETQ.

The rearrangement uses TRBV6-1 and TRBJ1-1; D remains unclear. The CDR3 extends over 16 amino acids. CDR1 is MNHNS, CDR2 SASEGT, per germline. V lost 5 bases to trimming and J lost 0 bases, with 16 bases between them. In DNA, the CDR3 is TGTGCCAGCAGTCGACACCTGAGCCTCATGAACACTGAAGCTTTCTTT. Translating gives CASSRHLSLMNTEAFF.

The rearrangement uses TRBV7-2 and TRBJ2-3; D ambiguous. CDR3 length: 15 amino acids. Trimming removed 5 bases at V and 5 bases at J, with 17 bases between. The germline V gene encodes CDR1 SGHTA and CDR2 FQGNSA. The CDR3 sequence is CASSLDGHPGDTQYF. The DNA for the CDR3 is TGTGCCAGCAGCCTCGACGGTCACCCGGGAGATACGCAGTATTTT.

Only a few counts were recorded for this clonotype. The CDR3 is CASSLGSDEEQYF. CDR3 coding DNA: TGTGCCAGCAGCTTAGGAAGTGACGAAGAGCAGTACTTC. The chain recombines TRBV7-2 with TRBJ2-7; D remains ambiguous. V lost 1 base and J lost 7, with 11 bases in between. CDR1 and CDR2 from the germline V gene are SGHTA and FQGNSA. The CDR3 contains 13 residues.

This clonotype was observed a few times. DNA for the CDR3: TGTGCCAGCAGCTCGGCCCTCAATGAGCAGTTCTTC. Translated: CASSSALNEQFF. This chain links TRBV11-2 with TRBJ2-1, with D hard to call. V lost 4 bases, J lost 6 bases, and 7 bases lay in between. Germline V CDR1 and CDR2: SGHAT, FQNNGV. This CDR3 comprises 12 residues.

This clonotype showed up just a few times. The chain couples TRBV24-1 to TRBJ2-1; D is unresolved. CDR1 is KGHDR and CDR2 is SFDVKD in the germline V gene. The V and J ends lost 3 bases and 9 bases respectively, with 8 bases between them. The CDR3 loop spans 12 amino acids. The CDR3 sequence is CATSDPAREQFF. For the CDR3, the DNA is TGTGCCACCAGTGATCCCGCCCGTGAGCAGTTCTTC.

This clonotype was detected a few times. CDR3 nucleotides: TGTGCCACCAGTGATTGGGGTAGTAGGGGCAATGAGCAGTTCTTC. Its protein is CATSDWGSRGNEQFF. The rearrangement uses TRBV24-1 and TRBJ2-1; a possible D gene is TRBD1 (5 bases). V lost 2 bases to trimming and J lost 6 bases, with 13 bases between them. CDR1 is KGHDR, CDR2 SFDVKD, per germline. The CDR3 has 15 amino acids.

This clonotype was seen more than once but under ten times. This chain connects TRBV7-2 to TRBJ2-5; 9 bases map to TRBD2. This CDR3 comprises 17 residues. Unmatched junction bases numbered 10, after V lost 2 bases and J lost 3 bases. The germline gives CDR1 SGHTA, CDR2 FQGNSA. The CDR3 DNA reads TGTGCCAGCAGCTTAAGTCTTCTCGCTAGCGGGGAAGAGACCCAGTACTTC. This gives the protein CASSLSLLASGEETQYF.

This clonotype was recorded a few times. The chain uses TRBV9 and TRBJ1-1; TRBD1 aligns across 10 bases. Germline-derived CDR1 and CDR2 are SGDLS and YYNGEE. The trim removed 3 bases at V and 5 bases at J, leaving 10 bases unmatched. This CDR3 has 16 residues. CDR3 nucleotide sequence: TGTGCCAGCAGCGCGTCCGGGACAGGGGCTCGGACTGAAGCTTTCTTT. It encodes CASSASGTGARTEAFF.

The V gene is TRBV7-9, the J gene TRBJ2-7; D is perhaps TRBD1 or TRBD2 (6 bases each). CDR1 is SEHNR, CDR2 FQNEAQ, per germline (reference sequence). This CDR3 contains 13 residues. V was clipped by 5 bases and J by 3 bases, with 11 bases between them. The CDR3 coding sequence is TGTGCCAGCAGCCCCGGGGGCTACTACGAGCAGTACTTC. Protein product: CASSPGGYYEQYF.

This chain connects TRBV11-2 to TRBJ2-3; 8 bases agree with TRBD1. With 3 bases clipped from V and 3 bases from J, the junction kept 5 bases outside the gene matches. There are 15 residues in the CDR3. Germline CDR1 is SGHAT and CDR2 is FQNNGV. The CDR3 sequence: CASSFTGGKTDTQYF. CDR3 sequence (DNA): TGTGCCAGCAGCTTTACAGGGGGGAAGACAGATACGCAGTATTTT. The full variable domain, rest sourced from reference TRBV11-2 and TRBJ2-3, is EAGVAQSPRYKIIEKRQSVAFWCNPISGHATLYWYQQILGQGPKLLIQFQNNGVVDDSQLPKDRFSAERLKGVDSTLKIQPAKLEDSAVYLCASSFTGGKTDTQYFGPGTRLTVL.

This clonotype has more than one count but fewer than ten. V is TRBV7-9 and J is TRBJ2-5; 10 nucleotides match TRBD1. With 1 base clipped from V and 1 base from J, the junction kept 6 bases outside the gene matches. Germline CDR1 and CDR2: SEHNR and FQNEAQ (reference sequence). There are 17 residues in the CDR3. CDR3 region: CASSLDPRDRGQETQYF. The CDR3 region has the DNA TGTGCCAGCAGCTTAGACCCCCGGGACAGGGGCCAAGAGACCCAGTACTTC.

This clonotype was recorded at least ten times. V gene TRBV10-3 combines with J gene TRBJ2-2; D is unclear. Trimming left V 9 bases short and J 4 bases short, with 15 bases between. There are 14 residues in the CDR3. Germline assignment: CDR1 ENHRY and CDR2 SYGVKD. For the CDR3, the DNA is TGTGCCATGAGACGGCCGTCGGGCACCGGGGAGCTGTTTTTT. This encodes CAMRRPSGTGELFF.

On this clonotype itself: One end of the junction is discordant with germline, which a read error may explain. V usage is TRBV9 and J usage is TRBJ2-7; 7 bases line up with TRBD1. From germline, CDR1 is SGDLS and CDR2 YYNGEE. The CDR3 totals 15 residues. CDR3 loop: CASSVGQAGFYEQYF. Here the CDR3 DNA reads TGTGCCAGCAGCGTCGGACAGGCCGGATTTTACGAGCAGTACTTT.

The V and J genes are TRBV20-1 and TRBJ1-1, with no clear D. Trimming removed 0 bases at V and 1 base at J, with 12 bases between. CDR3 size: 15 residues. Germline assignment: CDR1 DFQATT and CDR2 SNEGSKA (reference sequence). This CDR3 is CSARERPGENTEAFF. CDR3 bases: TGCAGTGCTAGAGAGCGGCCCGGAGAGAACACTGAAGCTTTCTTT.

CDR3: CASSSRGTGATNTEAFF. CDR3 nucleotides: TGTGCCAGCAGCTCACGCGGGACAGGGGCCACGAACACTGAAGCTTTCTTT. The chain couples TRBV7-2 to TRBJ1-1, with 10 bases aligning to TRBD1. The CDR3 runs 17 residues. Looked up from germline, CDR1 is SGHTA and CDR2 is FQGNSA. J lost 1 base, V lost 4 bases, and 9 bases had no gene match.

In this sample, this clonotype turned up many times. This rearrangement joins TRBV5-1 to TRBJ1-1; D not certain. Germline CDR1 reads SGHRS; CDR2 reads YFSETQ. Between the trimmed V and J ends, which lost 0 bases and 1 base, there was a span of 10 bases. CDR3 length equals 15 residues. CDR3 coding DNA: TGCGCCAGCAGCTTGGAGGCAGCGGGGAACACTGAAGCTTTCTTT. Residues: CASSLEAAGNTEAFF.

The CDR3: CASGQTRGSNEQYF. The CDR3 bases are TGTGCCAGCGGACAGACGAGAGGGAGCAACGAGCAGTACTTC. This chain links TRBV2 with TRBJ2-7, with a weak D call TRBD1 (6 bases). Trimming shortened V by 8 bases and J by 5 bases, and 19 bases separated the two germline ends. CDR3 size: 14 residues. Germline V gene data show CDR1 as SNHLY and CDR2 as FYNNEI. Looking up the rest from reference TRBV2 and TRBJ2-7 gives the full variable domain: EPEVTQTPSHQVTQMGQEVILRCVPISNHLYFYWYRQILGQKVEFLVSFYNNEISEKSEIFDDQFSVERPDGSNFTLKIRSTKLEDSAMYFCASGQTRGSNEQYFGPGTRLTVT.

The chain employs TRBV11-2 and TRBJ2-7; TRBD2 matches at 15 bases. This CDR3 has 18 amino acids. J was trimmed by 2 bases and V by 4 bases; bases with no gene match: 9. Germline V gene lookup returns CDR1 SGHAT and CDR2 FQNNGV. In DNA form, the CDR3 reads TGTGCCAGCAGCTGGGGTACGGGACTAGCGGGAGGCCCCTACGAGCAGTACTTC. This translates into CASSWGTGLAGGPYEQYF.